This record covers a single T cell receptor (beta chain). The antigen is not known. Trimming removed 11 bases at V and 1 base at J, with 16 bases between. Per the germline V gene, CDR1 is MNHEY and CDR2 is SVGAGI. The CDR3 is made up of 14 amino acids. The sample comes from a study of a mutant IDH1 vaccine in newly diagnosed glioma. The wider study: Patients received vaccination from 4-6 weeks after radiotherapy alone, or with temozolomide cycles. Antecedent treatment encompassed radiotherapy, temozolomide, or their combination; the majority received both.

Time point reported: week 23, last vaccination. The investigators gave 300 ug of mutant IDH1 20-mer peptide in each vaccine dose, together with topical imiquimod. New WHO grade 3 or 4 astrocytomas that were IDH1-mutant and ATRX-lost occurred in the donors. Only in-frame clones appear in the TCRdb table, and some are missing; sequencing was by immunoSEQ multiplex PCR. Here the sample spans 88,000 or so clones, 85% being singletons. Findings and limits, study-wide: Detectable vaccine-induced immune responses arose in around 92% of patients.

The source material was PBMCs, sampled from a glioma patient whose treatment included an IDH1 peptide vaccine. The J gene is TRBJ2-3, the V gene TRBV6-5; D perhaps matches TRBD1 (6 bases). This sequence was found in a man aged 25-45 years with glioma. Some clones in this sample may be carry-over from other donors' samples. The CDR3 reads CARVGGRGTDTQYF. CDR3 DNA: TGTGCCCGCGTAGGGGGTAGGGGCACAGATACGCAGTATTTT.